This T cell receptor beta chain was observed in a study of blood T cell repertoires in COVID-19. Whole-study context: The origin of the acute and convalescent COVID-19 samples was the United States, Italy and Spain. Sources were T cells, B-cell-depleted T cells, or PBMCs; the material itself was cDNA or gDNA.

In the original workflow: Scientists estimated how many nucleated cells there were by amplifying reference gene primers. Here immunoSEQ multiplex PCR was the method, and the copy in TCRdb shows in-frame clones only, minus some. For V, J and clone size, that table is used; D and trimming come from the DNA. The profile shows around 230,000 clones, approximately 90% of them singletons. This CDR3 is 17 amino acids long. The Seattle patients, enrolled during active infection, were followed longitudinally. This sequence joins TRBV21-1 and TRBJ1-1; whether TRBD1, the table's D call, matches the DNA was not checked. TRBV21-1 is a pseudogene segment. The source material was peripheral blood. The TCR sequence derives from a man aged 45-65 years with COVID-19, enrolled during active disease. CDR3 in amino acids: CASSKIWACENRTEAFF. DNA of the CDR3: TGTGCCAGCAGCAAAATTTGGGCCTGCGAAAACAGAACTGAAGCTTTCTTT.